What follows are 14 T cell receptor beta chains derived from one specimen sequenced in a study of T cell responses to AZD1222 COVID-19 vaccine. Clones were sequenced by immunoSEQ multiplex PCR, and TCRdb holds only the in-frame ones, with some missing. Among some 130,000 clones listed, about four fifths were seen once. The sample was peripheral blood, taken on day 0 of AZD1222 vaccination. The receptors come from an adult in good health.

The V call is TRBV28, the J call TRBJ2-5; D not resolved. V lost 2 bases, J lost 4 bases, and 8 bases lay in between. The CDR3 runs 13 residues. Germline CDR1 and CDR2: MDHEN and SYDVKM. The CDR3 spells CASSLLGRETQYF. In DNA, the CDR3 is TGTGCCAGCAGTTTACTAGGGCGAGAGACCCAGTACTTC.

V gene TRBV6-6 combines with J gene TRBJ2-7; the match to TRBD1 covers 9 bases. The CDR3 loop spans 13 amino acids. Germline V gene sequence: CDR1 MNHNY, CDR2 SVGAGI (reference sequence). Trimming at V came to 7 bases and at J to 3 bases, leaving 4 bases not matched to a gene. The CDR3 sequence: CASTQTGGYEQYF. The CDR3 nucleotides read TGTGCCAGCACCCAGACAGGGGGCTACGAGCAGTACTTC.

This rearrangement joins TRBV30 to TRBJ1-2; 7 positions agree with TRBD1. This CDR3 has 15 residues. Germline assignment: CDR1 GTSNPN and CDR2 SVGIG (reference sequence). With 0 bases clipped from V and 5 bases from J, the junction kept 9 bases outside the gene matches. Written as DNA, the CDR3 is TGTGCCTGGAGTGTAACGGCAGGGGGTCGGTATGGCTACACCTTC. Its translation is CAWSVTAGGRYGYTF.

The chain carries TRBV6-5 and TRBJ1-3; weak D call: TRBD1 (6 bases). Germline CDR1 is MNHEY and CDR2 is SVGAGI. There are 15 residues in the CDR3. Trimming took 5 bases from V and 0 from J, leaving 11 bases between them. The CDR3 DNA reads as TGTGCCAGCAGTCTAGACAGGCACTCTGGAAACACCATATATTTT. Amino acids: CASSLDRHSGNTIYF.

The chain recombines TRBV2 with TRBJ1-1, with TRBD1 matching 9 bases. The germline V gene has CDR1 SNHLY and CDR2 FYNNEI. The junction had 6 bases not matched to a gene; V was cut back by 5 bases and J by 8 bases. There are 13 residues in the CDR3. The CDR3 spells CASSYGTGREAFF. The DNA of the CDR3 is TGTGCCAGCAGTTATGGGACAGGGAGAGAAGCTTTCTTT. The complete variable domain, with remaining parts taken from reference TRBV2 and TRBJ1-1, reads EPEVTQTPSHQVTQMGQEVILRCVPISNHLYFYWYRQILGQKVEFLVSFYNNEISEKSEIFDDQFSVERPDGSNFTLKIRSTKLEDSAMYFCASSYGTGREAFFGQGTRLTVV.

The chain has TRBV4-1 and TRBJ1-3; D is perhaps TRBD1 (5 bases). V was shortened by 1 base and J by 7 bases, with 14 bases between the two germline ends. Per the germline V gene, CDR1 is MGHRA and CDR2 is YSYEKL. The CDR3 has 15 amino acids. The CDR3 is CASSQGPGTGNTIYF. The CDR3 nucleotides are TGCGCCAGCAGCCAAGGCCCAGGGACGGGGAACACCATATATTTT.

This clone was counted a few times. V and J are TRBV19 and TRBJ1-1; D call uncertain. Germline assignment: CDR1 LNHDA and CDR2 SQIVND (reference sequence). CDR3 size: 12 residues. Trimming removed 1 base from V and 12 bases from J, with 12 bases in between. Here the CDR3 reads CASSIGRNGTFF. Written as DNA, the CDR3 is TGTGCCAGTAGTATAGGTCGTAACGGAACTTTCTTT.

Notes on this clone: The sample has other DNA sequences that encode this CDR3 too. The gene calls are TRBV3-1 (or the pseudogene TRBV3-2) and TRBJ1-5; D not resolved. From germline, CDR1 is LGHDT and CDR2 YNNKEL (reference sequence). Trimming took 3 bases from V and 4 from J, leaving 7 bases between them. This CDR3 comprises 13 residues. In nucleotides, the CDR3 is TGTGCCAGCAGCCAGGGGAGTAATCAGCCCCAGCATTTT. Protein product: CASSQGSNQPQHF.

This clone was counted a single time. For the CDR3, the DNA is TGTGCCAGCAGCCCTACAGGGTCTGGGGCCAACGTCCTGACTTTC. Protein product: CASSPTGSGANVLTF. This chain connects TRBV28 to TRBJ2-6; D is perhaps TRBD1 (6 bases). Per the germline V gene, CDR1 is MDHEN and CDR2 is SYDVKM. There are 15 residues in the CDR3. V lost 6 bases, J lost 1 base, and 10 bases lay in between.

The chain combines TRBV9 with TRBJ1-1; D is unclear. The germline V gene has CDR1 SGDLS and CDR2 YYNGEE. The CDR3 extends over 13 amino acids. Between the trimmed V and J ends, which lost 1 base and 3 bases, there was a span of 7 bases. The CDR3 nucleotides read TGTGCCAGCAGCGTAATGGTCGACACTGAAGCTTTCTTT. Protein product: CASSVMVDTEAFF.

This chain links TRBV9 with TRBJ1-6; D is perhaps TRBD1 (5 bases). Germline V gene data show CDR1 as SGDLS and CDR2 as YYNGEE. This CDR3 comprises 15 residues. Trimming cost V 0 bases and J 7 bases, with 11 bases left between them. The CDR3 region is CASSVEQVLNSPLHF. CDR3 nucleotide sequence: TGTGCCAGCAGCGTAGAACAGGTTCTGAATTCACCCCTCCACTTT.

The CDR3 reads CASSRQGTTEAFF. In DNA, the CDR3 is TGTGCCAGCAGCCGACAGGGGACCACTGAAGCTTTCTTT. The rearrangement uses TRBV6-5 and TRBJ1-1; 8 bases match TRBD1. V shed 6 bases and J 4 bases; nucleotides not matched to a gene: 4. Per the germline V gene, CDR1 is MNHEY and CDR2 is SVGAGI. The CDR3 covers 13 residues.

The chain links TRBV7-9 to TRBJ1-5, with D tentatively TRBD1 (6 bases). The CDR3 consists of 14 residues. Per germline, CDR1 SEHNR and CDR2 FQNEAQ (reference sequence). V shed 1 base and J shed 7 bases, with 11 bases lying between them. The CDR3 sequence: CASSLDWTDQPQHF. CDR3 nucleotide sequence: TGTGCCAGCAGCTTAGATTGGACAGACCAGCCCCAGCATTTT.

The chain joins TRBV20-1 to TRBJ2-3, with 12 bases lining up with TRBD2. This CDR3 contains 16 residues. V lost 3 bases to trimming and J lost 3 bases; unmatched junction nucleotides: 7. The germline V gene encodes CDR1 DFQATT and CDR2 SNEGSKA (reference sequence). The CDR3 loop is CSASPPSGGGTDTQYF. The CDR3 DNA reads TGCAGTGCTAGTCCCCCTAGCGGGGGGGGTACAGATACGCAGTATTTT.